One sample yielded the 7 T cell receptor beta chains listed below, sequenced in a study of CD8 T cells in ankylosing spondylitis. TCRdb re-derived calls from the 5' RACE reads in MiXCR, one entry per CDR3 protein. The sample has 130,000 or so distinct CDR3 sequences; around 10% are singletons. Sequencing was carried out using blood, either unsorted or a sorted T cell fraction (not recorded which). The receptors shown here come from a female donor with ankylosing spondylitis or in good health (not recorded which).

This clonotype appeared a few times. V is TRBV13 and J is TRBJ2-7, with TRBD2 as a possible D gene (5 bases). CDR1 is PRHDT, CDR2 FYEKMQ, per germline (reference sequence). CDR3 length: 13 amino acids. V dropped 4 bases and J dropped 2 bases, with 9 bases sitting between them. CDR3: CASSSLGAYEQYF. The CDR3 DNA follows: TGTGCCAGCAGCTCCCTCGGGGCCTACGAGCAGTACTTC.

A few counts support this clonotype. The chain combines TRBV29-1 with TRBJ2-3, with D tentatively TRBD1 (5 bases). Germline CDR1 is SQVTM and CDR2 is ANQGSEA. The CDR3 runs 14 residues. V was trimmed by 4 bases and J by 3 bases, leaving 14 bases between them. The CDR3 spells CSVGRAGKTDTQYF. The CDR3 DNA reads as TGCAGCGTTGGACGGGCAGGGAAGACAGATACGCAGTATTTT.

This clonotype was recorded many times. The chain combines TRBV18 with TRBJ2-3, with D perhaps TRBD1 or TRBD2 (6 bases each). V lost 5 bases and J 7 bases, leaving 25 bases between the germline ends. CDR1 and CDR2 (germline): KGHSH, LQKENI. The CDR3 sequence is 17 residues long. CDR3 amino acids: CASSATARTAAGHTQYF. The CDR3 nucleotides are TGTGCCAGCTCAGCCACAGCTCGGACAGCCGCGGGGCATACGCAGTATTTT.

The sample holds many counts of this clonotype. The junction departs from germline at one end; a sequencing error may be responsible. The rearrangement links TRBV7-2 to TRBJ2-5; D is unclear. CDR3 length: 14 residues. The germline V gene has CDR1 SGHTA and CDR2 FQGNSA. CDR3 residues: CASSVARTQETQYF. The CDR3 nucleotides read TGTGCCAGCAGCGTAGCTCGCACTCAAGAGACCCAGTACTTC.

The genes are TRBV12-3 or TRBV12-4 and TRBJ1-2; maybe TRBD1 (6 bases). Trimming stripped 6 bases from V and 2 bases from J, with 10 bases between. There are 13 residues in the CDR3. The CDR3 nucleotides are TGTGCCAGCAGCACGCAGGGGAACTATGGCTACACCTTC. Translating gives CASSTQGNYGYTF.

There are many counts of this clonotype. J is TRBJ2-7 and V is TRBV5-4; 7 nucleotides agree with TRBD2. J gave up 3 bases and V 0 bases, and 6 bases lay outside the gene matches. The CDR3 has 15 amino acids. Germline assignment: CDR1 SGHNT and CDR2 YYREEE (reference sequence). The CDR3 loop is CASSLEAGSGYEQYF. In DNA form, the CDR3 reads TGTGCCAGCAGCTTGGAAGCGGGGTCGGGCTACGAGCAGTACTTC.

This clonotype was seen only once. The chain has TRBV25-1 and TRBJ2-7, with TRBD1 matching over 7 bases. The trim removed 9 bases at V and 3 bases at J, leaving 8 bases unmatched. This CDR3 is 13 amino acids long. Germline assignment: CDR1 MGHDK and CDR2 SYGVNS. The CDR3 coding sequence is TGTGCCAGTAGAGGGGACAGCTGCTACGAGCAGTACTTC. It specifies CASRGDSCYEQYF.